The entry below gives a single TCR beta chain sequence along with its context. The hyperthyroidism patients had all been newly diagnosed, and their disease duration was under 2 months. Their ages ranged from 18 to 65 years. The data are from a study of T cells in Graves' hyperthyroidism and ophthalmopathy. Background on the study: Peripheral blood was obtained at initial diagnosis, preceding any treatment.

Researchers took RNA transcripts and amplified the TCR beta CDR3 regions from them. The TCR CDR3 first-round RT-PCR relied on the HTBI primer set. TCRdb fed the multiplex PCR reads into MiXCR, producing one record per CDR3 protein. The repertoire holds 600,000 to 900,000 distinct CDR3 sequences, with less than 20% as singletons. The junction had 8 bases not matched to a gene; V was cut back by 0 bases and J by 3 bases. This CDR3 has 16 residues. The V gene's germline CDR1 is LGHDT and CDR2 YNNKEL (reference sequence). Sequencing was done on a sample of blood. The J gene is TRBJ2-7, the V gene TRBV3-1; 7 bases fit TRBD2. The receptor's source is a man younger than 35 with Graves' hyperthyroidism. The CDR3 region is CASSQDSWGGNYEQYF. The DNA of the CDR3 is TGTGCCAGCAGCCAAGACTCGTGGGGGGGGAACTACGAGCAGTACTTC.